The 31 T cell receptor beta chains below were found in one sample sequenced in a study of Graves' ophthalmopathy and Graves' hyperthyroidism (dated by TCRdb to the late 2010s). The instrument given in TCRdb is Illumina HiSeq 2000. TCR beta CDR3 regions were amplified from RNA transcripts for repertoire sequencing. A first-round RT-PCR used HTBI primers with the Qiagen OneStep RT-PCR kit, followed by a second-round multiplex PCR, size selection and purification. The public reads were reprocessed in TCRdb via fastp at Q25 and MiXCR, keeping in-frame beta chains. Each entry merges the rows of one CDR3 protein and shows their most common DNA and genes. The sample table lists hundreds of thousands of distinct CDR3 sequences, roughly 21% of them with a count of one. The ten largest clones add up to 3% of the sample. Sequencing input: peripheral blood. The receptors derive from a woman between 18 and 29 years old with stable Graves' hyperthyroidism. Donor details come from another sample of the same person, matched by shared clones.

In its sample, this clonotype was seen many times. The DNA for the CDR3 is TGTGCCACCAGTGATCAGAAAAACCGGGACAGGGGATACTATGGCTACACCTTC. Its translation is CATSDQKNRDRGYYGYTF. V gene TRBV24-1 combines with J gene TRBJ1-2; 10 positions match TRBD1. The germline gives CDR1 KGHDR, CDR2 SFDVKD. Trimming at V came to 3 bases and at J to 3 bases, leaving 12 bases not matched to a gene. This CDR3 region has 18 residues.

The V call is TRBV2, the J call TRBJ2-2, with 8 bases that match TRBD1. Germline lookup yields CDR1 SNHLY and CDR2 FYNNEI. The J segment lost 5 bases and the V segment lost 4 bases, leaving 12 bases of the junction unmatched. This CDR3 contains 17 residues. As DNA, the CDR3 is TGTGCCAGCAGTGCTACAATCTGGGACAGGTTGACCGGGGAGCTGTTTTTT. It yields the protein CASSATIWDRLTGELFF.

The count of this clonotype is one. The J gene is TRBJ1-1, the V gene TRBV9, with 9 nucleotides matching TRBD1. CDR1 SGDLS and CDR2 YYNGEE come from the germline V gene. This CDR3 has 15 amino acids. After removal of 3 bases from V and 4 bases from J, the junction contained 7 bases not matched to a gene. The CDR3 sequence: CASSALDRGTTEAFF. The DNA of the CDR3 is TGTGCCAGCAGCGCCTTGGACAGGGGAACCACTGAAGCTTTCTTT.

This clonotype was observed at least ten times. The CDR3 region has the DNA TGCAGTGCTAGAGAAGACCTAAACACTGAAGCTTTCTTT. This encodes CSAREDLNTEAFF. The chain couples TRBV20-1 to TRBJ1-1; D is unresolved. Trimming removed 0 bases at V and 2 bases at J, with 7 bases between. This CDR3 is built from 13 residues. CDR1 DFQATT and CDR2 SNEGSKA come from the germline V gene (reference sequence).

This clonotype has ten or more counts. The chain has TRBV6-1 and TRBJ2-7; 7 nucleotides line up with TRBD1. Germline loops: CDR1 MNHNS, CDR2 SASEGT. This CDR3 is 12 amino acids long. With 9 bases clipped from V and 5 bases from J, the junction kept 7 bases outside the gene matches. The DNA of the CDR3 is TGTGCCAGTACCGGGACAGAGAACGAGCAGTACTTC. This encodes CASTGTENEQYF.

V usage is TRBV5-1 and J usage is TRBJ2-5; 7 bases are a match to TRBD2. Germline V gene data show CDR1 as SGHRS and CDR2 as YFSETQ. Unmatched junction bases numbered 6, after V lost 2 bases and J lost 5 bases. This CDR3 has 14 residues. The CDR3 region is CASSFLAEWETQYF. The CDR3, as DNA: TGCGCCAGCAGCTTCCTAGCGGAGTGGGAGACCCAGTACTTC.

The rearrangement links TRBV18 to TRBJ2-5; 7 bases agree with TRBD1. This CDR3 region has 15 residues. The ends lost 2 bases at V and 11 bases at J; junction bases unmatched: 14. CDR1 is KGHSH, CDR2 LQKENI, per germline. CDR3 residues: CASSPTGTETLEQYF. For the CDR3, the DNA is TGTGCCAGCTCACCAACCGGGACAGAGACCTTGGAGCAGTACTTC. Full variable domain (outside the CDR3, taken from reference TRBV18 and TRBJ2-5): NAGVMQNPRHLVRRRGQEARLRCSPMKGHSHVYWYRQLPEEGLKFMVYLQKENIIDESGMPKERFSAEFPKEGPSILRIQQVVRGDSAAYFCASSPTGTETLEQYFGPGTRLLVL.

In this sample, this clonotype turned up many times. The chain combines TRBV13 with TRBJ2-7, with 9 bases that match TRBD2. The germline V gene has CDR1 PRHDT and CDR2 FYEKMQ (reference sequence). Trimming removed 2 bases from V and 7 bases from J; junction bases left unmatched: 6. The CDR3 is made up of 14 amino acids. DNA of the CDR3: TGTGCCAGCAGCTTACTAGCGGGGTCCGGGGAGCAGTACTTC. It specifies CASSLLAGSGEQYF. Based on the CDR3 plus reference TRBV13 and TRBJ2-7, the full variable domain is AAGVIQSPRHLIKEKRETATLKCYPIPRHDTVYWYQQGPGQDPQFLISFYEKMQSDKGSIPDRFSAQQFSDYHSELNMSSLELGDSALYFCASSLLAGSGEQYFGPGTRLTVT.

This clonotype has ten or more counts. The chain links TRBV4-1 to TRBJ2-7; a possible D gene is TRBD2 (5 bases). Trimming took 0 bases from V and 0 from J, leaving 9 bases between them. The CDR3 totals 15 residues. CDR1 and CDR2 (germline): MGHRA, YSYEKL. CDR3 loop: CASSQDNGISYEQYF. The CDR3 bases are TGCGCCAGCAGCCAAGATAACGGGATCTCCTACGAGCAGTACTTC.

The chain has TRBV7-9 and TRBJ2-7, with 16 bases aligning to TRBD2. V shed 5 bases, J shed 7 bases, and the junction held 5 bases outside the gene matches. The CDR3 runs to 15 residues. Germline values: CDR1 SEHNR, CDR2 FQNEAQ (reference sequence). CDR3 sequence reads: CASSQPGLAGGEQYF. CDR3 nucleotide sequence: TGTGCCAGCAGCCAACCGGGACTAGCGGGGGGGGAGCAGTACTTC.

This clonotype has ten or more counts. V usage is TRBV24-1 and J usage is TRBJ1-2; 9 bases align to TRBD1. CDR1 is KGHDR, CDR2 SFDVKD, per germline. This CDR3 is built from 14 residues. V shed 9 bases, J shed 2 bases, and the junction held 6 bases outside the gene matches. The CDR3 loop is CATAPGTGNYGYTF. The CDR3 DNA sequence: TGTGCCACCGCTCCCGGGACAGGGAACTATGGCTACACCTTC.

This clonotype was seen ten or more times. The chain joins TRBV7-2 to TRBJ2-7, with TRBD2 matching over 16 bases. CDR1 and CDR2 (germline): SGHTA, FQGNSA. This CDR3 has 16 amino acids. Losses at the gene ends were 5 bases for V and 7 bases for J; bases not matched to a gene: 8. The CDR3, as DNA: TGTGCCAGCAGCCCCCCGGGACTAGCGGGAGGGGGAGAGCAGTACTTC. It translates to CASSPPGLAGGGEQYF.

The DNA for the CDR3 is TGCGCCAGCGGACGGGACACACAAGAGACCCAGTACTTC. Its translation is CASGRDTQETQYF. V and J are TRBV4-1 and TRBJ2-5; D might be TRBD1 (6 bases). Germline V CDR1 and CDR2: MGHRA, YSYEKL. V was trimmed by 8 bases and J by 2 bases, leaving 12 bases between them. The CDR3 is 13 amino acids.

This clonotype was detected ten times or more. The rearrangement uses TRBV20-1 and TRBJ1-2; 7 bases are a match to TRBD1. V gave up 0 bases and J gave up 6 bases; unmatched junction bases: 13. The CDR3 is 16 residues long. Germline CDR1 and CDR2: DFQATT and SNEGSKA (reference sequence). DNA of the CDR3: TGCAGTGCTAGAGACGGACAGGACTTGGACTACGATGGCTACACCTTC. It encodes CSARDGQDLDYDGYTF.

This clonotype was detected a few times. An end of the junction does not agree with germline; a read error may underlie this. The rearrangement joins TRBV28 to TRBJ2-7; the match to TRBD1 covers 10 bases. Germline loops: CDR1 MDHEN, CDR2 SYDVKM. There are 14 residues in the CDR3. CDR3 DNA: TGTGCCAGCAGTGGGGACAGGGGTTCCTTCGAGCAGTACTTC. This gives the protein CASSGDRGSFEQYF.

The CDR3 DNA reads as TGCAGCGTTAGCAGCAGACTAGCGGGAGTTCTTGACGAGCAGTACTTC. This translates into CSVSSRLAGVLDEQYF. This chain links TRBV29-1 with TRBJ2-7; 12 nucleotides match TRBD2. Germline V gene lookup returns CDR1 SQVTM and CDR2 ANQGSEA. V was pared by 5 bases and J by 5 bases, with 13 bases of the junction left unmatched. This CDR3 spans 16 amino acids.

Many counts were recorded for this clonotype. Given a much more abundant clone one base away, this may be a read error. The rearrangement uses TRBV30 and TRBJ1-1; no definite D call. This CDR3 region has 13 residues. Germline lookup yields CDR1 GTSNPN and CDR2 SVGIG (reference sequence). The CDR3 here is CAWSAGSNTEVFF. The CDR3 DNA reads as TGTGCCTGGAGTGCGGGGTCGAACACTGAAGTTTTCTTT. Looking up the rest from reference TRBV30 and TRBJ1-1 gives the full variable domain: SQTIHQWPATLVQPVGSPLSLECTVEGTSNPNLYWYRQAAGRGLQLLFYSVGIGQISSEVPQNLSASRPQDRQFILSSKKLLLSDSGFYLCAWSAGSNTEVFFGQGTRLTVV.

This clonotype was recorded at least ten times. This chain joins TRBV20-1 and TRBJ2-7; D is perhaps TRBD1 or TRBD2 (5 bases each). Trimming took off 6 bases at V and 3 bases at J, with 15 bases between the two ends. From germline, CDR1 is DFQATT and CDR2 SNEGSKA (reference sequence). The CDR3 sequence is 13 residues long. CDR3 residues: CSATRDAVYEQYF. The CDR3 DNA reads as TGCAGTGCAACCAGGGACGCCGTCTACGAGCAGTACTTC.

There are many counts of this clonotype. The CDR3, as DNA: TGTGCCAGCAGCATGGAACAGGGGAGGTATACTGAAGCTTTCTTT. This gives the protein CASSMEQGRYTEAFF. V and J are TRBV7-8 and TRBJ1-1; 7 bases line up with TRBD1. Germline V gene sequence: CDR1 SGHVS, CDR2 FQNEAQ. The CDR3 has 15 amino acids. V trimming: 5 bases; J trimming: 5 bases; junction bases outside the gene matches: 11.

There are many counts of this clonotype. The genes are TRBV20-1 and TRBJ2-5, with a tentative D call TRBD2 (6 bases). This CDR3 has 11 amino acids. Deletions cut 8 bases from V and 4 bases from J, with 11 bases between. From germline, CDR1 is DFQATT and CDR2 SNEGSKA (reference sequence). In nucleotides, the CDR3 is TGCAGTCCTTGGGGGGTAGAGACCCAGTACTTC. Residues: CSPWGVETQYF.

This clonotype was seen repeatedly, ten times or more. The rearrangement joins TRBV28 to TRBJ2-7; D possibly corresponds to TRBD1 (5 bases). This CDR3 has 13 residues. V was shortened by 5 bases and J by 6 bases, with 14 bases between the two germline ends. Germline loops: CDR1 MDHEN, CDR2 SYDVKM. The CDR3, as DNA: TGTGCCAGCAGTGGGGCAGGAAGGGCCGAGCAGTACTTC. Protein: CASSGAGRAEQYF.

This clonotype was counted ten times or more. The chain joins TRBV2 to TRBJ2-2; no firm D call. V was trimmed by 0 bases and J by 1 base, leaving 6 bases between them. CDR3 size: 15 residues. Germline lookup yields CDR1 SNHLY and CDR2 FYNNEI. CDR3 nucleotides: TGTGCCAGCAGTGAAGCGTTATTGAACACCGGGGAGCTGTTTTTT. Protein sequence: CASSEALLNTGELFF. Full variable domain (rest looked up from reference TRBV2 and TRBJ2-2): EPEVTQTPSHQVTQMGQEVILRCVPISNHLYFYWYRQILGQKVEFLVSFYNNEISEKSEIFDDQFSVERPDGSNFTLKIRSTKLEDSAMYFCASSEALLNTGELFFGEGSRLTVL.

The rearrangement uses TRBV6-7 and TRBJ2-7, with D tentatively TRBD1 or TRBD2 (5 bases each). TRBV6-7 is designated an ORF whose function remains uncertain. CDR3 length: 17 amino acids. Trimming took off 2 bases at V and 5 bases at J, with 22 bases between the two ends. CDR3 protein: CASSYVVSGQGMNEQYF. As DNA, the CDR3 is TGTGCCAGCAGTTACGTCGTCTCGGGGCAGGGAATGAACGAGCAGTACTTC.

This clonotype was observed many times. The chain has TRBV3-1 and TRBJ2-7; the D is unclear. Germline V gene sequence: CDR1 LGHDT, CDR2 YNNKEL (reference sequence). CDR3 length equals 17 residues. Between the trimmed V and J ends, which lost 0 bases and 0 bases, there was a span of 15 bases. CDR3 loop: CASSQDSNGMSSYEQYF. The DNA of the CDR3 is TGTGCCAGCAGCCAAGACAGTAATGGCATGAGCTCCTACGAGCAGTACTTC.

This clonotype has a count of ten or more. The rearrangement uses TRBV6-1 and TRBJ1-1; D ambiguous. The CDR3 is 13 residues long. Trimming took off 6 bases at V and 0 bases at J, with 8 bases between the two ends. Germline CDR1 MNHNS, CDR2 SASEGT. This CDR3 is CASSNYLNTEAFF. As DNA, the CDR3 is TGTGCCAGCAGCAACTACCTGAACACTGAAGCTTTCTTT.

The chain couples TRBV15 to TRBJ2-7; either TRBD1 or TRBD2 may fit D (6 bases each). Germline V CDR1 and CDR2: LNHNV, YYDKDF (reference sequence). The CDR3 is 14 residues long. Between the trimmed V and J ends, which lost 4 bases and 7 bases, there was a span of 17 bases. CDR3: CATSIPGAPVEQYF. The CDR3 DNA is TGTGCCACCAGCATTCCGGGGGCCCCTGTTGAGCAGTACTTC.

Many counts were recorded for this clonotype. The chain uses TRBV19 and TRBJ2-5; D call uncertain. The V end was cut by 3 bases, the J end by 2 bases, with 10 bases between. CDR1 and CDR2 from the germline V gene are LNHDA and SQIVND (reference sequence). CDR3 size: 14 residues. The DNA of the CDR3 is TGTGCCAGTAGTATGTCGTCCCAGCAAGAGACCCAGTACTTC. Translated, it gives CASSMSSQQETQYF.

This clonotype was seen at least ten times. The V gene is TRBV7-2, the J gene TRBJ2-5; D not certain. CDR3 length: 16 amino acids. Germline assignment: CDR1 SGHTA and CDR2 FQGNSA. V was clipped by 5 bases and J by 0 bases, with 16 bases between them. The CDR3 protein is CASSPRRGVYQETQYF. DNA for the CDR3: TGTGCCAGCAGCCCTAGGCGCGGAGTGTACCAAGAGACCCAGTACTTC.

This clonotype was counted a few times. The chain employs TRBV20-1 and TRBJ2-7, with 11 nucleotides matching TRBD1. V dropped 4 bases and J dropped 3; count of bases not matched to a gene: 5. This CDR3 is 14 amino acids long. Germline V lookup: CDR1 DFQATT, CDR2 SNEGSKA (reference sequence). The CDR3 nucleotides read TGCAGTGCTACAGGGGGACAGGGGGGCTACGAGCAGTACTTC. Encoded protein: CSATGGQGGYEQYF.

The rearrangement joins TRBV9 to TRBJ1-5; maybe TRBD1 (6 bases). Germline CDR1 and CDR2: SGDLS and YYNGEE. The CDR3 is made up of 14 amino acids. The V and J ends lost 3 bases and 0 bases respectively, with 7 bases between them. This CDR3 is CASSADSSNQPQHF. The CDR3 DNA is TGTGCCAGCAGCGCGGACAGTAGCAATCAGCCCCAGCATTTT.

This clonotype was recorded many times. This chain uses TRBV11-3 with TRBJ2-7; TRBD1 aligns across 9 bases. Losses at the gene ends were 9 bases for V and 0 bases for J; bases not matched to a gene: 6. Germline V gene lookup returns CDR1 SGHNT and CDR2 YENEEA. This CDR3 has 14 residues. DNA for the CDR3: TGTGCCAGTGCCCGGACAGGGGACTCCTACGAGCAGTACTTC. Encoded protein: CASARTGDSYEQYF.